This T cell receptor beta chain was retrieved from a study of T cells after yellow fever vaccination. This clonotype was picked up one time. What it binds is not known. Deletions cut 5 bases from V and 3 bases from J, with 11 bases between. The CDR3 contains 13 residues. In germline, CDR1 is MNHNS, CDR2 SASEGT. Study-wide results and limits: Contamination by abundant bulk-population clonotypes could be present in FACS-sorted repertoires. Post-booster repertoires contained most primary-vaccination clones again (about 96% CD4, 85% to 90% CD8). The secondary response was weaker, and its peak arrived faster, on day 5 versus 15.

Synthesis of TCR cDNA relied on 5'RACE template switching, which attached a universal primer site and UMIs. One entry per CDR3 protein, called by TCRdb with MiXCR from the 5' RACE reads. Of under 100,000 distinct CDR3 sequences detected, under 6.5% appear once; the ten largest clones hold approximately 39%. The chain uses TRBV6-1 and TRBJ2-7; D is unclear. The sequence derives from a man younger than 35 who received the YFV17D yellow fever vaccine. Here the sequenced sample was CD8+ T cells sorted from PBMCs, taken 10 days after the yellow fever booster vaccination. The CDR3, as DNA: TGTGCCAGCAGTTCCACCCGGTTCTACGAGCAGTACTTC. It is translated as CASSSTRFYEQYF.